This is a list of T cell receptor beta chains from one sample in a study of shared T cell receptors in the human thymus. Sequencing used immunoSEQ multiplex PCR; TCRdb keeps in-frame clones, though not all of them. The table has over 650,000 clones, 80% to 90% seen once; the top ten hold roughly 0.0094%. This sample also appeared in a second study, on human thymus T cells.

Sequencing was done on a sample of thymocytes. The source of these receptors is a boy younger than two with a congenital heart defect. Both conserved end residues are part of each CDR3. Fields, in order: D gene, V gene, J gene, CDR3 protein. The D gene is left open where the match is weak.

TRBD2	TRBV5-1	TRBJ2-2	CASSLAAGGPTGELFF
NA	TRBV14	TRBJ2-1	CASRPYGGSSYNEQFF
TRBD1	TRBV4-2	TRBJ2-7	CASSQIGQGDYEQYF
TRBD1	TRBV5-5	TRBJ2-7	CASSLGGQGIYEQYF
TRBD2	TRBV5-6	TRBJ2-5	CASSLNEREGGETQYF
NA	TRBV29-1	TRBJ1-1	CSVEDRAGNTEAFF
NA	TRBV30	TRBJ2-7	CAWSDAQGYTNEQYF
NA	TRBV19	TRBJ2-1	CASTSSLKDNEQFF
TRBD1	TRBV28	TRBJ1-2	CASIRGGGYGYTF
NA	TRBV4-1	TRBJ2-7	CASSRGVVGAAYEQYF
TRBD2	TRBV5-1	TRBJ2-3	CASSLYGARGGADTQYF
NA	TRBV6-5	TRBJ1-5	CASSYGLRQPQHF
TRBD2	TRBV29-1	TRBJ2-7	CSVEVPGTSGSYF
TRBD1	TRBV19	TRBJ2-2	CASNRGRTGELFF
NA	TRBV19	TRBJ2-1	CATNDRTNNEQFF
TRBD1	TRBV5-4	TRBJ1-1	CASSVGDREITEAFF
TRBD1	TRBV28	TRBJ2-7	CASSFPRMATGGDPYEQYF
TRBD1	TRBV2	TRBJ2-1	CASSDWTGGPDEQFF
NA	TRBV7-9	TRBJ1-1	CASSFTSGFGNTEAFF
NA	TRBV7-8	TRBJ1-2	CASSHIETGFDGYTF
TRBD1	TRBV5-1	TRBJ1-1	CASSLAGTVNTEAFF
TRBD1	TRBV5-6	TRBJ1-2	CASSPPTGAYGYTF
TRBD1	TRBV6-1	TRBJ2-4	CASGSTGEAKNIQYF
TRBD1	TRBV27	TRBJ2-7	CASSLRGWDRGSEQYF
NA	TRBV28	TRBJ2-3	CASSLGCGPDTQYF
TRBD1	TRBV28	TRBJ2-3	CASSSRQGSDTQYF
NA	TRBV28	TRBJ2-4	CASSLGPGENIQYF
NA	TRBV25-1	TRBJ2-2	CASSARGGELFF
TRBD2	TRBV9	TRBJ2-1	CASSAFGLADYNEQFF
NA	TRBV4-1	TRBJ2-1	CASSQRDLYNEQFF
NA	TRBV27	TRBJ1-1	CASKINRTTRCTEAFF
TRBD1	TRBV7-9	TRBJ2-3	CASSLEGQGTDTQYF
NA	TRBV5-6	TRBJ1-2	CASIYQQGRYGYTF
TRBD2	TRBV4-2	TRBJ2-2	CASSQDERGGPGELFF
TRBD2	TRBV4-1	TRBJ2-1	CASSEDRLAGYNEQFF
NA	TRBV20-1	TRBJ2-7	CSAAHRDEQYF
NA	TRBV27	TRBJ1-2	CASRIRENYGYTF
TRBD2	TRBV19	TRBJ2-3	CASSILQRDTDTQYF
TRBD1	TRBV7-9	TRBJ1-1	CASSARTGYTEAFF
TRBD1	TRBV29-1	TRBJ1-5	CSVDTPTEPGQGWTQHF
NA	TRBV25-1	TRBJ1-5	CASSEQQANQPQHF
NA	TRBV5-1	TRBJ2-1	CASSLVLSRRFDNEQFF
TRBD1	TRBV27	TRBJ2-1	CASSLYQGVENNEQFF
TRBD2	TRBV19	TRBJ2-3	CASSPPTSGRGGFGTDTQYF
TRBD1	TRBV28	TRBJ1-6	CASRSVRGSHNSPLHF
TRBD2	TRBV4-2	TRBJ2-3	CASSQVVTSGGWGDTQYF
NA	TRBV5-8	TRBJ1-2	CASSPEGVGGYTF
TRBD2	TRBV2	TRBJ2-3	CATPLAGGFTDTQYF